What follows are 9 T cell receptor beta chains derived from one specimen sequenced in a study of blood T cell repertoires in COVID-19. The method was immunoSEQ multiplex PCR; TCRdb's version includes in-frame clones alone and lacks a portion of them. The data hold under 450,000 clones, with about 89% observed a single time. The sample consisted of peripheral blood. All receptors come from a middle-aged woman with COVID-19, enrolled during active disease.

The V call is TRBV9, the J call TRBJ1-6; 9 nucleotides line up with TRBD1. The germline V gene encodes CDR1 SGDLS and CDR2 YYNGEE. Trimming removed 3 bases from V and 2 bases from J; junction bases left unmatched: 6. CDR3 length: 17 amino acids. The CDR3 reads CASSEGQGFPYNSPLHF. The CDR3 region has the DNA TGTGCCAGCAGCGAAGGACAGGGGTTCCCCTATAATTCACCCCTCCACTTT.

This chain uses TRBV7-2 with TRBJ1-6; the match to TRBD1 covers 7 bases. The length of the CDR3 is 14 residues. Germline CDR1 reads SGHTA; CDR2 reads FQGNSA. With V trimmed by 5 bases and J by 6 bases, 4 bases remained unmatched. CDR3 in amino acids: CASSRDRGNSPLHF. The CDR3 DNA follows: TGTGCCAGCAGCCGGGACAGAGGTAATTCACCCCTCCACTTT.

This sequence joins TRBV19 and TRBJ1-4; D is perhaps TRBD1 (5 bases). The germline gives CDR1 LNHDA, CDR2 SQIVND (reference sequence). CDR3 size: 15 residues. V lost 4 bases to trimming and J lost 1 base, with 10 bases between them. Here the CDR3 reads CASSNAGRTNEKLFF. The CDR3 DNA follows: TGTGCCAGTAGTAATGCGGGGCGAACTAATGAAAAACTGTTTTTT.

A word on this clone: Other DNA sequences in this specimen translate into the identical CDR3. This chain links TRBV6-6 with TRBJ2-7, with 7 bases fitting TRBD2. The germline gives CDR1 MNHNY, CDR2 SVGAGI (reference sequence). Trimming removed 5 bases from V and 3 bases from J; junction bases left unmatched: 10. CDR3 length: 15 amino acids. The CDR3 spells CASSRTWLAGYEQYF. The CDR3 coding sequence is TGTGCCAGCAGTCGAACGTGGTTAGCGGGCTACGAGCAGTACTTC.

The gene calls are TRBV28 and TRBJ1-5; possibly TRBD1 for D (5 bases). V dropped 2 bases and J dropped 0 bases, with 17 bases sitting between them. The CDR3 length is 18 residues. Germline V gene sequence: CDR1 MDHEN, CDR2 SYDVKM. The CDR3 coding sequence is TGTGCCAGCAGTTTAAACGAGGCAGGGCCCTATAGCAATCAGCCCCAGCATTTT. Translating gives CASSLNEAGPYSNQPQHF.

V gene TRBV4-1 combines with J gene TRBJ2-3, with D tentatively TRBD1 (6 bases). With 6 bases removed from V and 6 bases from J, the gap between germline ends came to 19 bases. Germline assignment: CDR1 MGHRA and CDR2 YSYEKL. This CDR3 has 15 residues. CDR3 in amino acids: CASRGYRALRDTQYF. In DNA form, the CDR3 reads TGCGCCAGCAGGGGCTACAGGGCCCTACGGGATACGCAGTATTTT.

The chain carries TRBV19 and TRBJ2-3; D ambiguous. Trimming left V 0 bases short and J 3 bases short, with 4 bases between. The CDR3 has 13 amino acids. From germline, CDR1 is LNHDA and CDR2 SQIVND (reference sequence). The CDR3 region is CASSIDGTDTQYF. CDR3 bases: TGTGCCAGTAGTATAGACGGGACAGATACGCAGTATTTT.

The chain combines TRBV21-1 with TRBJ2-7; the table's D call TRBD1 went unverified against the DNA. TRBV21-1 is marked as a pseudogene. The CDR3 runs to 16 residues. The CDR3 DNA follows: TGTGCCAGCAGCAAAAGGGACAGATGGAACTCCTACGAGCAGTACTTC. Protein product: CASSKRDRWNSYEQYF.

The gene calls are TRBV28 and TRBJ1-2; D is uncertain. Trimming pared 6 bases from V and 8 bases from J, leaving 10 bases between. CDR3 length equals 11 residues. Germline V gene lookup returns CDR1 MDHEN and CDR2 SYDVKM. The CDR3 reads CASSNLEGYTF. In DNA form, the CDR3 reads TGTGCCAGCAGCAACCTGGAGGGCTACACCTTC.